This T cell receptor beta chain was retrieved from a study of chemoradiotherapy in HPV16-positive cancers. Study observations and caveats: Candidate HPV-specific clones and E7-related TCR motifs grew in tumor during treatment. For HPV16-positive patients, expanding HPV-responsive T cells associated with longer recurrence-free survival. Only a couple of HPV16-positive patients supplied the functional HPV-specificity definition.

Clones were read by immunoSEQ multiplex PCR, and TCRdb kept only the in-frame ones, dropping some. Of about 2,300 clones in the sample, about four fifths were seen once. The germline CDR1 and CDR2 sequences are SNHLY and FYNNEI. The length of the CDR3 is 15 residues. The V gene end was trimmed by 5 bases and the J gene end by 3 bases; junction bases not matched to a gene: 7. This clone was detected once. What it binds is unknown. Samples were taken several times over chemoradiotherapy. The TCR originated in a human donor with HPV-associated anogenital cancer. The input for sequencing was tumor tissue, taken from a patient who underwent chemoradiotherapy. The V gene is TRBV2, the J gene TRBJ2-4; TRBD1 matches 7 bases. CDR3 amino acids: CASSLQGFDKNIQYF. In DNA form, the CDR3 reads TGTGCCAGCAGTCTACAGGGGTTTGACAAAAACATTCAGTACTTC. Together with reference TRBV2 and TRBJ2-4, the CDR3 gives the full variable domain: EPEVTQTPSHQVTQMGQEVILRCVPISNHLYFYWYRQILGQKVEFLVSFYNNEISEKSEIFDDQFSVERPDGSNFTLKIRSTKLEDSAMYFCASSLQGFDKNIQYFGAGTRLSVL.